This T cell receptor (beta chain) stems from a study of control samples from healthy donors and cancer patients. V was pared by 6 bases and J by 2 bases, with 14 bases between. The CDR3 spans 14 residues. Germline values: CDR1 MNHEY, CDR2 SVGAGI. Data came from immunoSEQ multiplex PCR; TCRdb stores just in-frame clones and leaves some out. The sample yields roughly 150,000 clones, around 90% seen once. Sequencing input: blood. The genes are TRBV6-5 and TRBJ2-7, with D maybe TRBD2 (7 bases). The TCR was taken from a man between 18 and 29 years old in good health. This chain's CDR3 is CASRRGGITYEQYF. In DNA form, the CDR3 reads TGTGCCAGCAGGAGGGGGGGCATCACCTACGAGCAGTACTTC.